The 29 T cell receptor beta chains listed next were all sequenced from one sample in a study of T cells in tumors after PD-1 blockade. Data came from immunoSEQ multiplex PCR; TCRdb stores just in-frame clones and leaves some out. The sample lists more than 40,000 clones; 65% to 85% were seen once. The sample was PBMCs, taken before anti-PD-1 therapy. These receptors were obtained from a human donor with advanced basal cell or squamous cell carcinoma (not recorded which).

The chain couples TRBV15 to TRBJ1-1; no definite D call. Trimming removed 8 bases from V and 2 bases from J, with 15 bases in between. This CDR3 spans 14 amino acids. Germline V CDR1 and CDR2: LNHNV, YYDKDF (reference sequence). CDR3 protein: CATVGGGSNTEAFF. CDR3 sequence (DNA): TGTGCCACCGTCGGAGGCGGCAGTAACACTGAAGCTTTCTTT.

The gene calls are TRBV19 and TRBJ2-7; D gene unclear. The CDR3 extends over 13 amino acids. V was pared by 1 base and J by 0 bases, with 4 bases between. In germline, CDR1 is LNHDA, CDR2 SQIVND (reference sequence). CDR3 loop: CASSIGPSYEQYF. The DNA of the CDR3 is TGTGCCAGTAGTATAGGGCCCTCCTACGAGCAGTACTTC.

This clone appeared a few times. The chain uses TRBV3-1 (or the pseudogene TRBV3-2) and TRBJ2-7; 8 nucleotides agree with TRBD1. The V gene's germline CDR1 is LGHDT and CDR2 YNNKEL (reference sequence). V lost 4 bases to trimming and J lost 5 bases; unmatched junction nucleotides: 4. CDR3 length: 13 amino acids. The CDR3 DNA is TGTGCCAGCAGCCCTGGGACAGGAGACGAGCAGTACTTC. Translated: CASSPGTGDEQYF.

The rearrangement joins TRBV28 to TRBJ2-2; D might be TRBD1 (6 bases). In germline, CDR1 is MDHEN, CDR2 SYDVKM. Trimming shortened V by 6 bases and J by 6 bases, and 20 bases separated the two germline ends. This CDR3 spans 16 amino acids. The CDR3 DNA sequence: TGTGCCAGCAGCCTCGCTCCCAGGGGAAGGGCCGGGGAGCTGTTTTTT. It is translated as CASSLAPRGRAGELFF.

The gene calls are TRBV3-1 (or the pseudogene TRBV3-2) and TRBJ2-7; D ambiguous. This CDR3 is built from 13 residues. V lost 1 base and J 3 bases, leaving 7 bases between the germline ends. Looked up from germline, CDR1 is LGHDT and CDR2 is YNNKEL (reference sequence). The CDR3 reads CASSQAQVYEQYF. The CDR3 DNA reads TGTGCCAGCAGCCAAGCCCAAGTCTACGAGCAGTACTTC.

The V and J genes are TRBV19 and TRBJ2-1, with TRBD2 matching over 8 bases. Germline CDR1 is LNHDA and CDR2 is SQIVND (reference sequence). The CDR3 has 15 residues. The V segment lost 2 bases and the J segment 2 bases; nucleotides outside the gene matches: 2. This CDR3 reads CASSISGSPYNEQFF. Written as DNA, the CDR3 is TGTGCCAGTAGTATAAGCGGGAGTCCCTACAATGAGCAGTTCTTC.

This chain uses TRBV2 with TRBJ2-7; TRBD1 matches 8 bases. CDR1 and CDR2 (germline): SNHLY, FYNNEI. This CDR3 has 15 residues. Trimming at V came to 7 bases and at J to 0 bases, leaving 8 bases not matched to a gene. CDR3 coding DNA: TGTGCCAGCATCGTGCTCGGGACAGGCTCCTACGAGCAGTACTTC. Its protein is CASIVLGTGSYEQYF.

The gene calls are TRBV19 and TRBJ2-3; D not certain. Trimming shortened V by 0 bases and J by 8 bases, and 6 bases separated the two germline ends. Germline CDR1 is LNHDA and CDR2 is SQIVND (reference sequence). This CDR3 is built from 12 residues. The CDR3 bases are TGTGCCAGTAGTATAGAAGTCGGTACGCAGTATTTT. It yields the protein CASSIEVGTQYF.

This chain joins TRBV29-1 and TRBJ1-5; unclear D gene. This CDR3 contains 12 residues. The V gene lost 4 bases and the J gene lost 5 bases, with 9 bases spanning the gap. Germline values: CDR1 SQVTM, CDR2 ANQGSEA. This CDR3 is CSVVTGDQPQHF. DNA of the CDR3: TGCAGCGTTGTTACCGGGGATCAGCCCCAGCATTTT.

This clone came up a few times. V usage is TRBV19 and J usage is TRBJ2-2; a possible D gene is TRBD1 (6 bases). The CDR3 covers 13 residues. V lost 6 bases and J 7 bases, leaving 12 bases between the germline ends. The V gene's germline CDR1 is LNHDA and CDR2 SQIVND (reference sequence). In DNA, the CDR3 is TGTGCCAGTAGGACAGGTGCCATCGGGGAGCTGTTTTTT. Protein: CASRTGAIGELFF.

This chain uses TRBV15 with TRBJ1-5, with 7 bases matching TRBD1. Germline values: CDR1 LNHNV, CDR2 YYDKDF (reference sequence). The CDR3 loop spans 14 amino acids. V gave up 1 base and J gave up 5 bases; unmatched junction bases: 2. The CDR3 DNA follows: TGTGCCACCAGCAGAGGAGGGGGCGATCAGCCCCAGCATTTT. Translating gives CATSRGGGDQPQHF.

This sequence joins TRBV19 and TRBJ2-5; the match to TRBD1 covers 9 bases. In germline, CDR1 is LNHDA, CDR2 SQIVND (reference sequence). The junction had 10 bases not matched to a gene; V was cut back by 1 base and J by 4 bases. This CDR3 has 17 amino acids. CDR3 nucleotides: TGTGCCAGTAGTATAGTACGAAACAGGGGGCAGGTAGAGACCCAGTACTTC. Protein: CASSIVRNRGQVETQYF.

This rearrangement joins TRBV6-5 to TRBJ2-7, with D perhaps TRBD2 (5 bases). Trimming took 6 bases from V and 6 from J, leaving 12 bases between them. The length of the CDR3 is 12 residues. Looked up from germline, CDR1 is MNHEY and CDR2 is SVGAGI. Written as DNA, the CDR3 is TGTGCCAGCAGCCCCTCGGGGTTCGAGCAGTACTTC. Its protein is CASSPSGFEQYF.

The J gene is TRBJ2-5, the V gene TRBV15; TRBD2 matches at 9 bases. The germline V gene encodes CDR1 LNHNV and CDR2 YYDKDF (reference sequence). Losses at the gene ends were 3 bases for V and 5 bases for J; bases not matched to a gene: 4. The CDR3 has 14 residues. CDR3 sequence (DNA): TGTGCCACCAGCAGGACTAGCGGCAGTGAGACCCAGTACTTC. It encodes CATSRTSGSETQYF.

The rearrangement links TRBV6-5 to TRBJ1-3; no firm D call. Trimming stripped 2 bases from V and 4 bases from J, with 12 bases between. This CDR3 comprises 15 residues. Germline CDR1 and CDR2: MNHEY and SVGAGI. CDR3 sequence reads: CASSYGVFSGNTIYF. The CDR3 coding sequence is TGTGCCAGCAGTTACGGGGTCTTCTCAGGAAACACCATATATTTT.

The chain has TRBV5-4 and TRBJ2-4; 8 bases fit TRBD1. With 7 bases clipped from V and 9 bases from J, the junction kept 15 bases outside the gene matches. The V gene's germline CDR1 is SGHNT and CDR2 YYREEE (reference sequence). There are 15 residues in the CDR3. This CDR3 reads CASYPWTGRAGIQYF. In DNA, the CDR3 is TGTGCCAGCTACCCTTGGACAGGGAGAGCGGGCATTCAGTACTTC.

V and J are TRBV5-1 and TRBJ2-6; 8 bases fit TRBD1. The J segment lost 0 bases and the V segment lost 4 bases, leaving 3 bases of the junction unmatched. Germline loops: CDR1 SGHRS, CDR2 YFSETQ. The CDR3 sequence is 16 residues long. Here the CDR3 DNA reads TGCGCCAGCAGCGGGGGACAGGTCTCTGGGGCCAACGTCCTGACTTTC. This encodes CASSGGQVSGANVLTF.

V is TRBV2 and J is TRBJ1-2; tentatively, D is TRBD1 (6 bases). This CDR3 has 12 amino acids. Per germline, CDR1 SNHLY and CDR2 FYNNEI. V was trimmed by 8 bases and J by 5 bases, leaving 12 bases between them. CDR3 bases: TGTGCCAGCCGCGACAGGCTTTATGGCTACACCTTC. Its protein is CASRDRLYGYTF.

This clone appeared a few times. V usage is TRBV5-4 and J usage is TRBJ2-7; D is undetermined. V lost 3 bases to trimming and J lost 0 bases, with 4 bases between them. CDR3 length equals 12 residues. Per the germline V gene, CDR1 is SGHNT and CDR2 is YYREEE (reference sequence). The CDR3 loop is CASSSSSYEQYF. The CDR3 DNA reads as TGTGCCAGCAGCTCGAGCTCCTACGAGCAGTACTTC. Combining the CDR3 with reference TRBV5-4 and TRBJ2-7 gives the whole variable domain ETGVTQSPTHLIKTRGQQVTLRCSSQSGHNTVSWYQQALGQGPQFIFQYYREEENGRGNFPPRFSGLQFPNYSSELNVNALELDDSALYLCASSSSSYEQYFGPGTRLTVT.

The chain uses TRBV5-1 and TRBJ2-1; 13 bases agree with TRBD2. Germline V gene lookup returns CDR1 SGHRS and CDR2 YFSETQ. The V and J ends lost 0 bases and 10 bases, in that order; junction bases with no gene match: 10. The CDR3 runs to 17 residues. The DNA for the CDR3 is TGCGCCAGCAGCTTGGAGAGAGGACTAGCGGGAGTCGAGGAGCAGTTCTTC. Translating it yields CASSLERGLAGVEEQFF.

The count of this clone is one. The chain is built from TRBV5-1 and TRBJ1-4; a weak D match, TRBD1 (6 bases). CDR1 SGHRS and CDR2 YFSETQ come from the germline V gene. The ends were cut back, 1 base at V and 8 bases at J, with 15 bases in the middle. The CDR3 sequence is 15 residues long. The CDR3 sequence is CASSLFRGAEEKLFF. CDR3 DNA: TGCGCCAGCAGCTTGTTCAGGGGCGCGGAGGAAAAACTGTTTTTT.

V and J are TRBV2 and TRBJ2-1; TRBD2 aligns across 9 bases. The CDR3 consists of 14 residues. Germline trimming cut 7 bases from V and 4 bases from J; bases unmatched to any gene: 5. Germline V gene data show CDR1 as SNHLY and CDR2 as FYNNEI. Here the CDR3 reads CASTVSGGYNEQFF. The CDR3 nucleotides read TGTGCCAGCACGGTGAGCGGGGGGTACAATGAGCAGTTCTTC.

This chain joins TRBV12-3 or TRBV12-4 and TRBJ2-2; D is ambiguous. This CDR3 contains 12 residues. Trimming shortened V by 5 bases and J by 8 bases, and 9 bases separated the two germline ends. The CDR3: CASSNSRGELFF. The CDR3 DNA reads TGTGCCAGCAGTAACTCGCGGGGGGAGCTGTTTTTT.

J is TRBJ2-7 and V is TRBV7-6; 9 bases fit TRBD1. CDR1 and CDR2 (germline): SGHVS, FNYEAQ. J lost 3 bases, V lost 4 bases, and 4 bases had no gene match. This CDR3 is built from 14 residues. The CDR3 coding sequence is TGTGCCAGCAGCTGGACAGGGGAAAACTACGAGCAGTACTTC. Translating gives CASSWTGENYEQYF.

This clone occurred once. The chain joins TRBV7-2 to TRBJ1-4, with D perhaps matching TRBD1 (5 bases). V was cut by 1 base and J by 8 bases, with 14 bases left in between. Germline V gives CDR1 SGHTA, CDR2 FQGNSA. The CDR3 covers 15 residues. The CDR3 sequence is CASSLDPGGGEKLFF. The CDR3 DNA sequence: TGTGCCAGCAGCTTAGACCCCGGGGGTGGAGAAAAACTGTTTTTT.

The chain carries TRBV7-2 and TRBJ2-7; a possible D gene is TRBD2 (6 bases). V shed 5 bases and J shed 0 bases, with 11 bases lying between them. This CDR3 is 14 amino acids long. Germline V gene lookup returns CDR1 SGHTA and CDR2 FQGNSA. In DNA form, the CDR3 reads TGTGCCAGCAGCCGGACCGGGGGCTCCTACGAGCAGTACTTC. Translation: CASSRTGGSYEQYF.

The chain joins TRBV24-1 to TRBJ2-2; D is possibly TRBD2 (5 bases). Trimming took 6 bases from V and 1 from J, leaving 11 bases between them. CDR1 and CDR2 from the germline V gene are KGHDR and SFDVKD. The CDR3 has 15 amino acids. The CDR3 loop reads CATSPARGNTGELFF. DNA for the CDR3: TGTGCCACCAGTCCTGCCCGGGGGAACACCGGGGAGCTGTTTTTT.

This clone appeared a few times. The chain links TRBV28 to TRBJ1-6; 10 bases are shared with TRBD1. The CDR3 totals 16 residues. Germline V gene lookup returns CDR1 MDHEN and CDR2 SYDVKM. The junction had 8 bases not matched to a gene; V was cut back by 5 bases and J by 7 bases. The chain's CDR3 is CASSTPWGQGNSPLHF. The CDR3, as DNA: TGTGCCAGCAGTACGCCCTGGGGACAGGGGAATTCACCCCTCCACTTT.

Points on this clone: Distinct nucleotide sequences in the sample also encode this CDR3. This sequence joins TRBV12-3 or TRBV12-4 and TRBJ2-7; no firm D call. The CDR3 has 11 amino acids. Trimming left V 5 bases short and J 3 bases short, with 5 bases between. CDR3 residues: CASSPGYEQYF. The CDR3 nucleotides read TGTGCCAGCAGTCCTGGCTACGAGCAGTACTTC.